This TCR beta chain stems from a study of blood T cell repertoires in COVID-19 (dated by TCRdb to about 2020). The study in broad terms: Samples from collaborators originated in the United States, Italy and Spain and spanned both the acute and convalescent phases of COVID-19. A freely available public database, intended as a resource for researchers studying the immune response to SARS-CoV-2, is where the repertoires were released. The dataset comprised deeply sampled blood TCRbeta repertoires from subjects exposed to, actively infected with, or recovered from COVID-19. The sample metadata nearly always contained a de-identified subject ID, COVID-19 status, age in years and sex. The samples were drawn from two sources: the first 160 participants of the ongoing ImmuneRACE study, and 1,000 to 1,500 subjects contributed by 6 global collaborators. The prospective study material was composed of cDNA or gDNA derived from T cells, B-cell-depleted T cells, or PBMCs. HLA class I and class II types, where available, came from metadata supplied by the sample provider rather than from assay-based typing. Findings and caveats that apply to the study as a whole: The quantity of clinical and demographic metadata differed by source and by participant and was supplied without curation.

Collaborating institutions collected whole blood in K2EDTA tubes following their own protocols. For TCRbeta analysis, collaborator samples were shipped as frozen whole blood, as isolated PBMCs, or as DNA extracted from either sample type. As regards this clone: The antigen this receptor binds is unknown. The record has no base qualities; no much larger clone is one base away.

The immunoSEQ Assay, a bias-controlled multiplex PCR, was used to amplify TCRbeta CDR3 regions from genomic DNA. Regarding the original processing steps: The number of nucleated cells in each sample was estimated by amplification of reference gene primers within the assay. To quantify the absolute abundance of each unique TCRbeta CDR3 rearrangement, sequence reads were collapsed and filtered. For each sample, productive Simpson clonality was calculated as the square root of Simpson's diversity index across productive rearrangements. TCRdb limited this immuneACCESS table to in-frame rearrangements with V and J called. A share of clones is missing; checked studies link under half to unresolved V genes, and the rest is unexplained. V and J calls and clone size are given by that table; D and trimming were obtained from the DNA. The sample table holds 110,000 or so clones, of which about 85% were seen once. Of the sample, 7.7% is held by the ten largest clones.

V and J are truncated by 5 bases and 2 bases respectively, leaving an intervening sequence of 20 bases. The CDR3, from cysteine to phenylalanine, totals 17 residues. The kept DNA is CDR3 alone, 51 bases in frame from the first base. CDR1 and CDR2 (SGHVS, FQNEAQ) derive from the germline V gene. The chain uses TRBV7-8 and TRBJ2-3; tentative D gene TRBD2, with 6 bases matching. Sample: peripheral blood. This clonotype was sampled from a human donor in a cohort sampled during active COVID-19. The sequence in DNA is TGTGCCAGCAGCCACTTTAGAGCGGGTGGTATCACAGATACGCAGTATTTT. Translated, it reads CASSHFRAGGITDTQYF. Supplemented by the reference TRBV7-8 and TRBJ2-3 proteins around the CDR3, the complete variable domain is GAGVSQSPRYKVAKRGQDVALRCDPISGHVSLFWYQQALGQGPEFLTYFQNEAQLDKSGLPSDRFFAERPEGSVSTLKIQRTQQEDSAVYLCASSHFRAGGITDTQYFGPGTRLTVL.